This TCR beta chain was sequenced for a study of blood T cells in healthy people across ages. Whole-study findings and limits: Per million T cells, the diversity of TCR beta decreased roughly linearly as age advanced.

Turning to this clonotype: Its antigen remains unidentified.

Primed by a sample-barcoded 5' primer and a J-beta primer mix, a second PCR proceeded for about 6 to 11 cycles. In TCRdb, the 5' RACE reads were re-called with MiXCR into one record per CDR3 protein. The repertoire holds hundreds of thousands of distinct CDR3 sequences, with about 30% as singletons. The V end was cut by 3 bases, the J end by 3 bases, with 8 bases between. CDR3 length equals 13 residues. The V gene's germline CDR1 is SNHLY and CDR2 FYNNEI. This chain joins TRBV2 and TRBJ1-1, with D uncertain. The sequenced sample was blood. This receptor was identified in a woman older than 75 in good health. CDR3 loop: CASSDHMDTEAFF. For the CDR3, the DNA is TGTGCCAGCAGTGATCATATGGACACTGAAGCTTTCTTT.